This T cell receptor (beta chain) appears in the sequencing data of a study of shared clonotypes between healthy human individuals. The CDR3 totals 11 residues. Per germline, CDR1 SQVTM and CDR2 ANQGSEA. Trimming left V 6 bases short and J 10 bases short, with 13 bases between. The protocol was immunoSEQ multiplex PCR, while the TCRdb copy is restricted to in-frame clones and leaves out a portion. The sample yields 1.5 million to 2.5 million clones, about 95% seen once. Terminally differentiated effector memory CD45RA+ cells were left out of the naive CD8 fraction, which was CD45RO-negative and positively selected for CCR7.

The TCR originated in a man younger than 30 in good health. Specimen: naive CD8+ T cells sorted from blood. The chain links TRBV29-1 to TRBJ2-1; the D is unclear. The CDR3 sequence: CSVGPNWEQFF. CDR3 sequence (DNA): TGCAGCGTCGGACCCAATTGGGAGCAGTTCTTC.